This is a list of T cell receptor beta chains from one sample in a study of beta chain features in type 1 diabetes. The data were produced by immunoSEQ multiplex PCR, yet TCRdb's version contains in-frame clones alone and is incomplete. Here the sample spans some 200,000 clones, 9.5% to 13% being singletons. The material sequenced was central memory CD4+ T cells from blood. Source of these receptors: a man aged 18 to 29 in good health. Both conserved end residues are part of each CDR3. The D gene is left open where the match is weak. Clone size is not always given. Where it is, it says once, few, many or a class for expanded clones.

cdr3_nt cdr3_aa j_call d_call cdr3_length v_call clone_size
TGTGCCAGCAGCCAAGAAACGTCCTGGGAGCGGGAGAGGGCCTACAATGAGCAGTTCTTC CASSQETSWERERAYNEQFF TRBJ2-1 TRBD2 20 TRBV14 many
TGTGCCAGCAGTTCGAGACTAGCGGGAGTGGATGAGACCCAGTACTTC CASSSRLAGVDETQYF TRBJ2-5 TRBD2 16 TRBV25-1 few
TGCAGCGTCCGAACAGGGGGCGTCGAAAAACTGTTTTTT CSVRTGGVEKLFF TRBJ1-4 TRBD1 13 TRBV29-1 .
TGCAGCGTTTCCCACGGGGGTGGCTACACCTTC CSVSHGGGYTF TRBJ1-2 . 11 TRBV29-1 .
TGTGCCAGCAGCCAAGTTTCGGGGGCTGAAGCTTTCTTT CASSQVSGAEAFF TRBJ1-1 . 13 TRBV4-2 .
TGTGCCAGCAGCGTAACGCTAGCGGGAAAAGGGACGGAGACCCAGTACTTC CASSVTLAGKGTETQYF TRBJ2-5 TRBD2 17 TRBV9 few
TGTGCCTGGAGTCAAGGCAGTACAGATACGCAGTATTTT CAWSQGSTDTQYF TRBJ2-3 . 13 TRBV30 few
TGCAGCCCAATTGGGGGACTAGCTGGCACAGATACGCAGTATTTT CSPIGGLAGTDTQYF TRBJ2-3 TRBD2 15 TRBV29-1 few
TGTGCCAGCAGCTTGGGAACCGGCGGCGGGACCCAGTACTTC CASSLGTGGGTQYF TRBJ2-5 . 14 TRBV7-2 few
TGTGCCAGTAGTATGTCAACGAACACCGGGGAGCTGTTTTTT CASSMSTNTGELFF TRBJ2-2 . 14 TRBV19 .
TGTGCCAGCAGAGAGACTACGCAGTATTTT CASRETTQYF TRBJ2-3 . 10 TRBV2 few
TGTGCCAGCAGCTTAGCTTTGACTAGCGGGGCCGTTGAGCAGTTCTTC CASSLALTSGAVEQFF TRBJ2-1 TRBD2 16 TRBV11-2 few
TGTGCCAGCAGCTCACAGGAGGGGTCTGAAGCTTTCTTT CASSSQEGSEAFF TRBJ1-1 . 13 TRBV7-9 .
TGTGCCAGCAGCTTAGACCCCAGCTCCTACGAGCAGTACTTC CASSLDPSSYEQYF TRBJ2-7 . 14 TRBV7-6 .
TGTGCCAGCAGCGGCTGGCGGCGGATTTCCTACAATGAGCAGTTCTTC CASSGWRRISYNEQFF TRBJ2-1 . 16 TRBV5-6 few
TGTGCCAGCAGTCTCCCCCGGGCCGGAGGTGAGCAGTTCTTC CASSLPRAGGEQFF TRBJ2-1 . 14 TRBV6-6 .
TGTGCCATCATGTCCCCGCTTACAGATACGCAGTATTTT CAIMSPLTDTQYF TRBJ2-3 . 13 TRBV10-3 many
TGCGCCAGCAGCCAAGATCCAGGGACGTCCGAGCAGTACTTC CASSQDPGTSEQYF TRBJ2-7 . 14 TRBV4-3 many
TGTGCCAGCAGCCCCCTCCGAGGCACAGATACGCAGTATTTT CASSPLRGTDTQYF TRBJ2-3 . 14 TRBV7-6 many
TGTGCCAGCCAGGGGTATCAGCCCCAGCATTTT CASQGYQPQHF TRBJ1-5 . 11 TRBV28 .
TGTGCCTGGAGCGGGGGGGCGGACGGGCAGCCCCAGCATTTT CAWSGGADGQPQHF TRBJ1-5 . 14 TRBV30 few
TGCGCCAGCAGCTTGCTAGCCGGCGGGGAGCTGTTTTTT CASSLLAGGELFF TRBJ2-2 . 13 TRBV5-1 few
TGTGCCATCACCCCGGACGGGAACACTGAAGCTTTCTTT CAITPDGNTEAFF TRBJ1-1 . 13 TRBV10-3 many
TGTGCCAGCAGCGTAAGGACGGTCACCGGGGAGCTGTTTTTT CASSVRTVTGELFF TRBJ2-2 . 14 TRBV13 many